This entry concerns a single T cell receptor (beta chain). What it binds is not known. The data are from a study of T cell repertoires in cytomegalovirus infection. The overall study: Use of recently identified HLA-C-restricted and well-studied HLA-B-restricted CMV epitopes was part of the study. Indications of both CMV infection and matching HLA type were provided by public TCR beta signatures.

Regarding the study as a whole: CMV-specific TCR beta clonotypes restricted by HLA-C were the ones dominating the ex vivo response. Accumulated public TCR beta family frequency recognized individuals carrying CMV together with the relevant HLA.

TCRdb called the reads again in MiXCR, with one record for every CDR3 protein. The sample shows approximately 990,000 distinct CDR3 sequences, 31% of them seen only once. The CDR3 is made up of 14 amino acids. With 4 bases removed from V and 6 bases from J, the gap between germline ends came to 13 bases. The source is a human donor in good health (CMV status not recorded). Some clones in this sample may be carry-over from other donors' samples. This specimen consisted of cultured CD8+ T cells from PBMCs, obtained from culture after CMV antigen stimulation. V usage is TRBV12-3 or TRBV12-4 and J usage is TRBJ2-1; possible D gene TRBD2, 6 bases. CDR3 nucleotides: TGTGCCAGCAGTTGGGGTACTAGCACCAATGAGCAGTTCTTC. Its translation: CASSWGTSTNEQFF.